The 10 T cell receptor beta chains below were found in one sample sequenced in a study of T-cell memory formation after mild COVID-19. TCRdb re-called the 5' RACE reads through MiXCR, storing one row per CDR3 protein. The sample has roughly 62,000 distinct CDR3 sequences; 9.3% are singletons. Sequenced sample: PBMCs or a T cell subset sorted from them (not recorded which). The receptors derive from a man aged 18 to 29 who had mild COVID-19 (a few samples of this study predate the infection). Cell type and time point are not known.

This clonotype was observed a handful of times. The chain uses TRBV4-2 and TRBJ1-6; no reliable D call. V was cut by 3 bases and J by 5 bases, with 8 bases left in between. The CDR3 sequence is 14 residues long. CDR1 and CDR2 from the germline V gene are LGHNA and YNFKEQ. The CDR3 reads CASSHPEDNSPLHF. DNA of the CDR3: TGTGCCAGCAGCCACCCCGAGGATAATTCACCCCTCCACTTT.

This clonotype was seen a few times. The V and J genes are TRBV18 and TRBJ2-3, with TRBD2 as a possible D gene (6 bases). CDR3 length: 15 residues. CDR1 and CDR2 from the germline V gene are KGHSH and LQKENI. The V end was cut by 3 bases, the J end by 1 base, with 11 bases between. This chain's CDR3 is CASSPASGRTDTQYF. The DNA of the CDR3 is TGTGCCAGCTCACCGGCGAGCGGGCGCACAGATACGCAGTATTTT.

This clonotype was detected a few times. V gene TRBV27 combines with J gene TRBJ2-7; 8 bases agree with TRBD1. Germline V CDR1 and CDR2: MNHEY, SMNVEV (reference sequence). The CDR3 length is 13 residues. V lost 3 bases, J lost 5 bases, and 3 bases stayed unmatched. As DNA, the CDR3 is TGTGCCAGCAGTTTCCAACAGGGGGACGAGCAGTACTTC. This gives the protein CASSFQQGDEQYF.

This clonotype showed up just a few times. The gene calls are TRBV12-3 or TRBV12-4 and TRBJ2-5, with D unresolved. V was shortened by 3 bases and J by 5 bases, with 7 bases between the two germline ends. This CDR3 comprises 12 residues. The CDR3 coding sequence is TGTGCCAGCAGTTTTCTTGAGGAGACCCAGTACTTC. Its protein product is CASSFLEETQYF.

V is TRBV3-1 and J is TRBJ2-3; 16 nucleotides align to TRBD2. The CDR3 has 18 residues. Germline-derived CDR1 and CDR2 are LGHDT and YNNKEL (reference sequence). With 2 bases clipped from V and 4 bases from J, the junction kept 6 bases outside the gene matches. CDR3 protein: CASSQRGGTSGGADTQYF. The CDR3 DNA reads as TGTGCCAGCAGCCAAAGAGGCGGGACTAGCGGGGGGGCAGATACGCAGTATTTT.

This clonotype was found many times. DNA of the CDR3: TGCAGCGCTGGGACTAGCGGGGGCCATTCCTACAATGAGCAGTTCTTC. Protein sequence: CSAGTSGGHSYNEQFF. The J gene is TRBJ2-1, the V gene TRBV29-1; 14 positions agree with TRBD2. Trimming cost V 7 bases and J 1 base; bases outside gene matches: 6. Germline-derived CDR1 and CDR2 are SQVTM and ANQGSEA. The CDR3 sequence is 16 residues long.

This clonotype was seen at least ten times. The chain has TRBV28 and TRBJ2-7; D gene uncertain. This CDR3 has 13 amino acids. The V end was cut by 6 bases, the J end by 3 bases, with 12 bases between. The germline CDR1 and CDR2 sequences are MDHEN and SYDVKM. CDR3 in DNA: TGTGCCAGCAGGCCGTCAGAAATCTACGAGCAGTACGTC. It encodes CASRPSEIYEQYV.

As DNA, the CDR3 is TGTGCCAGTAGTCTTAGGGGAAGCGATCAGCCCCAGCATTTT. Its translation: CASSLRGSDQPQHF. The rearrangement links TRBV19 to TRBJ1-5, with D maybe TRBD1 (5 bases). The CDR3 is 14 residues long. The germline V gene has CDR1 LNHDA and CDR2 SQIVND (reference sequence). V lost 5 bases and J lost 5, with 13 bases in between.

The sample holds a few counts of this clonotype. The rearrangement joins TRBV11-1 to TRBJ2-3; no definite D call. Between the trimmed V and J ends, which lost 5 bases and 5 bases, there was a span of 14 bases. Germline V gives CDR1 SGHAT, CDR2 FQDESV (reference sequence). The CDR3 is made up of 14 amino acids. The CDR3 coding sequence is TGTGCCAGCAGCATAGACACCCCAGGAGATACGCAGTATTTT. This translates into CASSIDTPGDTQYF. The whole variable domain, remainder taken from reference TRBV11-1 and TRBJ2-3, is EAEVAQSPRYKITEKSQAVAFWCDPISGHATLYWYRQILGQGPELLVQFQDESVVDDSQLPKDRFSAERLKGVDSTLKIQPAELGDSAMYLCASSIDTPGDTQYFGPGTRLTVL.

CDR3 sequence: CASSQDQRQGVRGYTF. The DNA of the CDR3 is TGTGCCAGCAGCCAAGATCAACGTCAGGGAGTGCGGGGCTACACCTTC. The chain links TRBV4-2 to TRBJ1-2; D is perhaps TRBD1 (5 bases). Germline CDR1 and CDR2: LGHNA and YNFKEQ. Deletions cut 0 bases from V and 8 bases from J, with 19 bases between. The CDR3 has 16 residues.